One sample yielded the 22 T cell receptor beta chains listed below, sequenced in a study of monozygotic twins with inflammatory bowel disease. For each CDR3 protein, TCRdb gives one entry from its re-call of the 5' RACE reads, without DNA. The sample is made up of around 140,000 distinct CDR3 sequences, and the top ten hold 2% to 3% of it. Sequencing was done on a sample of blood. All receptors derive from a human donor with ulcerative colitis or Crohn's disease, or a healthy co-twin of an affected twin (not recorded which).

The rearrangement uses TRBV4-3 and TRBJ2-6; the D call of TRBD1 rests on TCRdb alone, since no DNA is present to check it. The V gene's germline CDR1 is LGHNA and CDR2 YSLEER. The CDR3 length is 14 residues. CDR3 sequence: CASSLGQRTHVLTF.

The rearrangement uses TRBV7-3 and TRBJ2-5; TCRdb's D call of TRBD1 is untestable without DNA. CDR1 SGHTA and CDR2 FQGTGA come from the germline V gene. There are 13 residues in the CDR3. CDR3 amino acids: CASSLMGRETQYF.

The genes are TRBV4-1 and TRBJ2-1; absent DNA, TCRdb's TRBD2 call cannot be checked. The CDR3 length is 19 residues. Germline-derived CDR1 and CDR2 are MGHRA and YSYEKL. CDR3 sequence: CASSQAGGLAGGHDNEQFF.

V usage is TRBV14 and J usage is TRBJ2-1; TCRdb designates TRBD2, a call that cannot be tested without DNA. The CDR3 runs to 16 residues. Germline V gene data show CDR1 as SGHDN and CDR2 as FVKESK. The CDR3: CASSQPLADFYNEQFF.

The chain recombines TRBV11-3 with TRBJ1-1. In germline, CDR1 is SGHNT, CDR2 YENEEA. The CDR3 length is 15 residues. The CDR3 loop is CASSSGPREYTEAFF.

The genes are TRBV20-1 and TRBJ1-2; TCRdb's D gene call, TRBD1, goes unchecked for lack of DNA. The CDR3 spans 13 residues. Germline CDR1 DFQATT, CDR2 SNEGSKA (reference sequence). This chain's CDR3 is CSASGTGSYGYTF.

The V and J genes are TRBV5-1 and TRBJ2-6; TCRdb proposes TRBD1, but this gene call is untestable without DNA. This CDR3 has 17 amino acids. Germline lookup yields CDR1 SGHRS and CDR2 YFSETQ. The CDR3 sequence is CASSLAVGGSGANVLTF.

This chain connects TRBV4-3 to TRBJ2-1; without DNA, the TCRdb call of TRBD1 cannot be checked. This CDR3 is 14 amino acids long. Germline loops: CDR1 LGHNA, CDR2 YSLEER. This CDR3 reads CASSLLTGVGEQFF.

The chain recombines TRBV4-3 with TRBJ1-2; TCRdb reports TRBD1, a call that lacks DNA to check it against. Germline V gene lookup returns CDR1 LGHNA and CDR2 YSLEER. The CDR3 is made up of 17 amino acids. CDR3 residues: CASSQEAQGDYAYGYTF.

The chain uses TRBV5-5 and TRBJ2-1. CDR3 length: 17 amino acids. Germline V gene lookup returns CDR1 SGHKS and CDR2 YYEKEE (reference sequence). The CDR3 sequence is CASSLAEERSSYNEQFF.

The genes are TRBV3-1 and TRBJ1-5; TCRdb returns TRBD1, unconfirmable since there is no DNA. The length of the CDR3 is 17 residues. Germline V lookup: CDR1 LGHDT, CDR2 YNNKEL (reference sequence). The CDR3 sequence: CASSNHRDRGRYQPQHF.

V gene TRBV24-1 combines with J gene TRBJ1-5. The germline gives CDR1 KGHDR, CDR2 SFDVKD. The CDR3 length is 14 residues. This CDR3 reads CATSDKVSNQPQHF.

Here the CDR3 reads CASSPLRGTDTQYF. The chain uses TRBV18 and TRBJ2-3. The CDR3 has 14 amino acids. Germline V lookup: CDR1 KGHSH, CDR2 LQKENI.

The CDR3 loop reads CASSTAQGYEQYF. V is TRBV12-3 or TRBV12-4 and J is TRBJ2-7; TCRdb gives TRBD1 as the D gene, but with no DNA this cannot be confirmed. This CDR3 region has 13 residues.

The V and J genes are TRBV12-3 or TRBV12-4 and TRBJ2-4. This CDR3 is built from 18 residues. CDR3 sequence: CASSEHISWSRAKNIQYF.

The chain recombines TRBV11-2 with TRBJ2-7; checking the TCRdb D call of TRBD2 is not possible without DNA. The CDR3 runs to 13 residues. Germline values: CDR1 SGHAT, CDR2 FQNNGV. This CDR3 reads CASGRDYQLEQYF.

The V call is TRBV7-3, the J call TRBJ2-1; the D call of TRBD1 rests on TCRdb alone, since no DNA is present to check it. The CDR3 consists of 16 residues. Germline V lookup: CDR1 SGHTA, CDR2 FQGTGA. This CDR3 is CASSRPGQGNYNEQFF.

The chain joins TRBV4-2 to TRBJ1-5; TCRdb indicates TRBD1, and absent DNA this call remains unverified. CDR1 is LGHNA and CDR2 is YNFKEQ in the germline V gene. CDR3 size: 14 residues. The CDR3 protein is CASSQATGNQPQHF.

J is TRBJ2-1 and V is TRBV5-1; the TCRdb D gene call, TRBD2, has no DNA to confirm it. CDR1 and CDR2 from the germline V gene are SGHRS and YFSETQ. This CDR3 is 15 amino acids long. CDR3 amino acids: CASSFFRGESNEQFF.

This rearrangement joins TRBV12-3 or TRBV12-4 to TRBJ1-3; the TCRdb call, TRBD1, lacks DNA for checking. CDR3 length equals 15 residues. The CDR3 reads CASSPRGSGGNTIYF.

The V gene is TRBV7-2, the J gene TRBJ2-3; the D call of TRBD1 rests on TCRdb alone, since no DNA is present to check it. Germline V gene sequence: CDR1 SGHTA, CDR2 FQGNSA. This CDR3 spans 12 amino acids. Here the CDR3 reads CASSLTGDTQYF.

This chain links TRBV20-1 with TRBJ2-7; as DNA is missing, the TRBD1 call by TCRdb cannot be tested. This CDR3 is 14 amino acids long. Germline values: CDR1 DFQATT, CDR2 SNEGSKA (reference sequence). The CDR3: CSARGFTGAYEQYF.